Listed here is a single TCR beta chain. The target antigen is unknown. These data are taken from a study of cytomegalovirus exposure and HLA in healthy donors. The PCR had 60 Vbeta and 13 Jbeta primers. This table comes from immunoSEQ multiplex PCR, and its TCRdb copy is limited to in-frame clones, with some not included. This sample carries 75,000 to 100,000 clones, approximately 76% of them seen once, and the ten largest clones take around 17%. Trimming stripped 0 bases from V and 3 bases from J, with 10 bases between. Germline V lookup: CDR1 SGDLS, CDR2 YYNGEE. The CDR3 length is 14 residues. Overall study findings and caveats: Later analysis placed DRB1 highest and HLA-C lowest in TCR association rates, which differed by HLA locus.

The receptor was isolated from a woman aged 60-75 years in good health and CMV-seropositive. The sample consisted of PBMCs. The rearrangement joins TRBV9 to TRBJ2-7; tentatively, D is TRBD2 (6 bases). CDR3 DNA: TGTGCCAGCAGCGTAGGAGGAGGGTTCTACGAGCAGTACTTC. It yields the protein CASSVGGGFYEQYF.